Each of the 17 T cell receptor beta chains below was sequenced from the same sample in a study of T cell responses to AZD1222 COVID-19 vaccine. The repertoire was sequenced with immunoSEQ multiplex PCR; TCRdb's copy has only in-frame clones and lacks some. In the table there are approximately 100,000 clones, around 90% of which are singletons. The material sequenced was peripheral blood, taken on day 0 of AZD1222 vaccination. The receptors come from an adult in good health.

The chain recombines TRBV9 with TRBJ1-5, with TRBD1 identical over 7 bases. The germline V gene encodes CDR1 SGDLS and CDR2 YYNGEE. With 6 bases clipped from V and 3 bases from J, the junction kept 3 bases outside the gene matches. This CDR3 is 13 amino acids long. The CDR3, as DNA: TGTGCCAGCACAGGGGGGGTCAATCAGCCCCAGCATTTT. Its protein is CASTGGVNQPQHF.

The rearrangement uses TRBV6-6 and TRBJ1-5; TRBD1 is a possible D gene (5 bases). The length of the CDR3 is 16 residues. From germline, CDR1 is MNHNY and CDR2 SVGAGI (reference sequence). V was shortened by 5 bases and J by 0 bases, with 14 bases between the two germline ends. The chain's CDR3 is CASSPGRGRSNQPQHF. CDR3 DNA: TGTGCCAGCAGTCCGGGGAGGGGACGTAGCAATCAGCCCCAGCATTTT.

This clone was seen at least ten times. The chain has TRBV7-2 and TRBJ2-1; 7 bases fit TRBD1. Trimming at V came to 2 bases and at J to 10 bases, leaving 5 bases not matched to a gene. The CDR3 spans 13 residues. From germline, CDR1 is SGHTA and CDR2 FQGNSA. The CDR3 DNA reads as TGTGCCAGCAGCTTACAGGGGGTTGAGGAGCAGTTCTTC. Translated: CASSLQGVEEQFF.

The V call is TRBV29-1, the J call TRBJ1-4; no firm D call. Deletions cut 3 bases from V and 7 bases from J, with 12 bases between. CDR3 size: 13 residues. Germline V lookup: CDR1 SQVTM, CDR2 ANQGSEA. The CDR3 nucleotides are TGCAGCGTTGACCCGGGGATGGGTGAAAAACTGTTTTTT. Its protein is CSVDPGMGEKLFF.

This chain connects TRBV2 to TRBJ2-3; 12 bases align to TRBD2. The CDR3 has 16 amino acids. The V gene end was trimmed by 4 bases and the J gene end by 2 bases; junction bases not matched to a gene: 4. Germline CDR1 is SNHLY and CDR2 is FYNNEI. The CDR3 sequence is CASSGLAGAVTDTQYF. The CDR3 DNA sequence: TGTGCCAGCAGTGGACTAGCGGGAGCGGTCACAGATACGCAGTATTTT. The variable domain in full, with the rest retrieved from reference TRBV2 and TRBJ2-3, is EPEVTQTPSHQVTQMGQEVILRCVPISNHLYFYWYRQILGQKVEFLVSFYNNEISEKSEIFDDQFSVERPDGSNFTLKIRSTKLEDSAMYFCASSGLAGAVTDTQYFGPGTRLTVL.

The chain joins TRBV7-2 to TRBJ1-4, with D unresolved. V was cut by 4 bases and J by 5 bases, with 8 bases left in between. Germline lookup yields CDR1 SGHTA and CDR2 FQGNSA. This CDR3 is built from 13 residues. CDR3 in amino acids: CASSSDMNEKLFF. The DNA of the CDR3 is TGTGCCAGCAGCTCTGACATGAATGAAAAACTGTTTTTT.

The chain combines TRBV23-1 with TRBJ1-3; D unresolved. TRBV23-1 is designated an ORF whose function remains uncertain. The V gene lost 0 bases and the J gene lost 8 bases, with 8 bases spanning the gap. This CDR3 is 13 amino acids long. In nucleotides, the CDR3 is TGCGCCAGCAGTCAATCGGCGGATCACACCATATATTTT. It specifies CASSQSADHTIYF.

This clone appeared a few times. The chain recombines TRBV7-2 with TRBJ2-7; D could derive from TRBD1 or TRBD2 (5 bases each). Germline V gives CDR1 SGHTA, CDR2 FQGNSA. Between the trimmed V and J ends, which lost 0 bases and 0 bases, there was a span of 9 bases. The CDR3 runs to 15 residues. The CDR3 spells CASSLASGSSYEQYF. The CDR3 coding sequence is TGTGCCAGCAGCTTAGCGTCAGGGAGCTCCTACGAGCAGTACTTC.

This chain joins TRBV7-2 and TRBJ2-7, with D possibly TRBD1 on 6 matching bases. Between the trimmed V and J ends, which lost 5 bases and 7 bases, there was a span of 15 bases. Per germline, CDR1 SGHTA and CDR2 FQGNSA. The CDR3 covers 13 residues. DNA of the CDR3: TGTGCCAGCAGCGCAAACCAGGGGCGGGAGCAGTACTTC. Amino acid sequence: CASSANQGREQYF.

The chain recombines TRBV5-1 with TRBJ2-1; TRBD2 matches 7 bases. CDR1 SGHRS and CDR2 YFSETQ come from the germline V gene. V shed 2 bases, J shed 8 bases, and the junction held 16 bases outside the gene matches. The CDR3 covers 17 residues. CDR3 protein: CASSLILAGSRGHEQFF. CDR3 nucleotide sequence: TGCGCCAGCAGCTTAATTTTAGCGGGCTCCAGAGGCCATGAGCAGTTCTTC.

This chain uses TRBV28 with TRBJ1-2, with D uncertain. This CDR3 comprises 12 residues. Trimming removed 3 bases at V and 8 bases at J, with 10 bases between. Germline V gene lookup returns CDR1 MDHEN and CDR2 SYDVKM. DNA for the CDR3: TGTGCCAGCAGTTTCGGAGGGTACGGCTACACCTTC. Protein product: CASSFGGYGYTF.

The chain joins TRBV30 to TRBJ1-6, with D maybe TRBD1 (5 bases). V lost 3 bases, J lost 1 base, and 16 bases lay in between. There are 17 residues in the CDR3. In germline, CDR1 is GTSNPN, CDR2 SVGIG (reference sequence). The CDR3 DNA sequence: TGTGCCTGGAGCGAGACCCGGGGGGGGTCCTATAATTCACCCCTCCACTTT. Its translation is CAWSETRGGSYNSPLHF.

The rearrangement joins TRBV24-1 to TRBJ1-4; 8 nucleotides align to TRBD1. J was trimmed by 8 bases and V by 9 bases; bases with no gene match: 16. Germline loops: CDR1 KGHDR, CDR2 SFDVKD. The CDR3 covers 16 residues. Here the CDR3 DNA reads TGTGCCACCGCATCCCATGAATGGACAGGGAAAGAAAAACTGTTTTTT. It is translated as CATASHEWTGKEKLFF.

The chain couples TRBV29-1 to TRBJ2-7, with D tentatively TRBD1 (6 bases). Between the trimmed V and J ends, which lost 6 bases and 1 base, there was a span of 13 bases. CDR1 SQVTM and CDR2 ANQGSEA come from the germline V gene. This CDR3 comprises 13 residues. CDR3 amino acids: CSVGDTLSYEQYF. CDR3 nucleotide sequence: TGCAGCGTGGGGGACACGTTATCCTACGAGCAGTACTTC.

V is TRBV5-1 and J is TRBJ2-3; 11 bases match TRBD2. The germline CDR1 and CDR2 sequences are SGHRS and YFSETQ. The CDR3 has 15 residues. The junction had 3 bases not matched to a gene; V was cut back by 2 bases and J by 4 bases. The CDR3, as DNA: TGCGCCAGCAGCTTAAATAGCGGGGGGGCAGATACGCAGTATTTT. Residues: CASSLNSGGADTQYF.

The CDR3 DNA reads TGTGCCAGCAGGACCGGACAGGGGGCTGAAAAACTGTTTTTT. It specifies CASRTGQGAEKLFF. V usage is TRBV28 and J usage is TRBJ1-4, with TRBD1 matching over 11 bases. CDR3 size: 14 residues. The ends lost 6 bases at V and 7 bases at J; junction bases unmatched: 4. Germline loops: CDR1 MDHEN, CDR2 SYDVKM.

This chain joins TRBV4-1 and TRBJ1-3; TRBD1 agrees at 7 bases. The CDR3 covers 15 residues. V lost 4 bases and J lost 4; bases outside the gene matches: 7. Germline V lookup: CDR1 MGHRA, CDR2 YSYEKL. The CDR3 loop is CASSPTGASGNTIYF. In DNA form, the CDR3 reads TGCGCCAGCAGCCCAACAGGGGCGTCAGGAAACACCATATATTTT.